Shown below are 20 T cell receptor beta chains from a single sample sequenced in a study of blood T cell repertoires in COVID-19. Method: immunoSEQ multiplex PCR; TCRdb's copy keeps in-frame clones and lacks some. The sample shows more than 200,000 clones, 75% to 90% of them seen only once. The sequenced sample was peripheral blood. These receptors came from a young man with active or convalescent COVID-19.

This clone was observed a single time. V usage is TRBV9 and J usage is TRBJ1-2; 8 nucleotides line up with TRBD1. With 0 bases clipped from V and 4 bases from J, the junction kept 5 bases outside the gene matches. CDR1 is SGDLS, CDR2 YYNGEE, per germline. The CDR3 consists of 15 residues. CDR3 nucleotide sequence: TGTGCCAGCAGCGTAGGGGGACAGGAGACCTATGGCTACACCTTC. Protein product: CASSVGGQETYGYTF.

This chain joins TRBV30 and TRBJ2-4, with a weak D call TRBD1 (6 bases). The CDR3 spans 13 residues. Trimming removed 2 bases from V and 5 bases from J, with 10 bases in between. Per germline, CDR1 GTSNPN and CDR2 SVGIG (reference sequence). The CDR3 DNA is TGTGCCTGGAGTCCGGACAGACAAAACATTCAGTACTTC. Amino acid sequence: CAWSPDRQNIQYF.

The J gene is TRBJ1-1, the V gene TRBV30; D is unclear. Trimming took 6 bases from V and 5 from J, leaving 16 bases between them. Germline V CDR1 and CDR2: GTSNPN, SVGIG (reference sequence). The CDR3 has 13 residues. Here the CDR3 DNA reads TGTGCCTGTCAAAGGCCGGGGTTGACTGAAGCTTTCTTT. Translation: CACQRPGLTEAFF.

The chain joins TRBV23-1 to TRBJ1-3, with 8 positions matching TRBD1. TRBV23-1 is an ORF, with its function uncertain. The length of the CDR3 is 16 residues. V was clipped by 5 bases and J by 5 bases; unmatched bases: 11. CDR3 in DNA: TGCGCCAGCAGTAGCAGGGGGCGCGGGTATAGAAACACCATATATTTT. This encodes CASSSRGRGYRNTIYF.

The chain links TRBV3-1 (or the pseudogene TRBV3-2) to TRBJ2-3; possibly TRBD2 for D (5 bases). The ends were cut back, 4 bases at V and 2 bases at J, with 16 bases in the middle. Germline CDR1 reads LGHDT; CDR2 reads YNNKEL (reference sequence). The CDR3 spans 16 residues. The CDR3 here is CASSPLGSAHTDTQYF. The CDR3, as DNA: TGTGCCAGCAGCCCTTTGGGTAGCGCCCACACAGATACGCAGTATTTT.

The chain couples TRBV7-9 to TRBJ2-2, with D maybe TRBD1 (6 bases). The ends were cut back, 5 bases at V and 5 bases at J, with 15 bases in the middle. CDR3 length equals 15 residues. In germline, CDR1 is SEHNR, CDR2 FQNEAQ (reference sequence). CDR3 amino acids: CASSTYLTGTGELFF. CDR3 DNA sequence: TGTGCCAGCAGCACCTATTTAACAGGGACCGGGGAGCTGTTTTTT.

This clone is a singleton in its sample. J is TRBJ2-2 and V is TRBV7-9; TRBD2 matches 14 bases. After removal of 3 bases from V and 6 bases from J, the junction contained 3 bases not matched to a gene. The CDR3 is made up of 16 amino acids. The V gene's germline CDR1 is SEHNR and CDR2 FQNEAQ (reference sequence). CDR3 amino acids: CASSFRTSGGPGELFF. CDR3 DNA: TGTGCCAGCAGCTTCCGGACTAGCGGGGGGCCCGGGGAGCTGTTTTTT.

The chain carries TRBV9 and TRBJ1-2; D unresolved. CDR3 length: 13 residues. V was cut by 3 bases and J by 4 bases, with 10 bases left in between. Per germline, CDR1 SGDLS and CDR2 YYNGEE. This chain's CDR3 is CASSATSSYGYTF. The CDR3 coding sequence is TGTGCCAGCAGCGCGACATCCTCCTATGGCTACACCTTC. The full variable domain, rest sourced from reference TRBV9 and TRBJ1-2, is DSGVTQTPKHLITATGQRVTLRCSPRSGDLSVYWYQQSLDQGLQFLIQYYNGEERAKGNILERFSAQQFPDLHSELNLSSLELGDSALYFCASSATSSYGYTFGSGTRLTVV.

This chain uses TRBV7-2 with TRBJ2-7; D perhaps matches TRBD1 (6 bases). This CDR3 is built from 14 residues. From germline, CDR1 is SGHTA and CDR2 FQGNSA. Trimming removed 2 bases at V and 3 bases at J, with 11 bases between. The CDR3 spells CASSLYTGYYEQYF. CDR3 sequence (DNA): TGTGCCAGCAGCTTATACACAGGGTACTACGAGCAGTACTTC.

This rearrangement joins TRBV5-1 to TRBJ2-5, with TRBD1 matching over 10 bases. Germline V CDR1 and CDR2: SGHRS, YFSETQ. Trimming at V came to 5 bases and at J to 5 bases, leaving 6 bases not matched to a gene. The CDR3 extends over 14 amino acids. The CDR3 loop is CASRGTGDGETQYF. The CDR3, as DNA: TGCGCCAGCAGAGGGACAGGGGATGGCGAGACCCAGTACTTC.

The chain joins TRBV10-1 to TRBJ2-7; 9 nucleotides line up with TRBD1. The CDR3 runs to 14 residues. Trimming took 7 bases from V and 2 from J; bases not matched to a gene: 6. Germline V gene sequence: CDR1 WNHNN, CDR2 SYGVQD (reference sequence). CDR3 sequence (DNA): TGCGCCAGCAAACCGGGACAGGGCCCCTACGAGCAGTACTTC. Residues: CASKPGQGPYEQYF.

The count of this clone is one. This sequence joins TRBV5-1 and TRBJ2-7, with a tentative D call TRBD1 (6 bases). V was pared by 4 bases and J by 9 bases, with 23 bases between. Germline-derived CDR1 and CDR2 are SGHRS and YFSETQ. The CDR3 has 15 amino acids. The CDR3 here is CASSLDAGTWLGQYF. The CDR3 coding sequence is TGCGCCAGCAGCCTCGACGCCGGGACATGGCTCGGGCAGTACTTC.

The chain combines TRBV7-3 with TRBJ2-1; 10 nucleotides agree with TRBD2. V lost 5 bases, J lost 0 bases, and 10 bases stayed unmatched. The CDR3 covers 18 residues. CDR1 and CDR2 (germline): SGHTA, FQGTGA. Here the CDR3 DNA reads TGTGCCAGCAGCCACAGCACTAGCGGGGCCCTCTCCTACAATGAGCAGTTCTTC. This codes for CASSHSTSGALSYNEQFF.

V gene TRBV5-1 combines with J gene TRBJ2-3, with 12 bases fitting TRBD2. V gave up 3 bases and J gave up 5 bases; unmatched junction bases: 10. There are 17 residues in the CDR3. Germline V lookup: CDR1 SGHRS, CDR2 YFSETQ. This CDR3 is CASSSVTSGGYVDTQYF. Here the CDR3 DNA reads TGCGCCAGCAGCTCCGTTACTAGCGGGGGGTATGTAGATACGCAGTATTTT.

V gene TRBV27 combines with J gene TRBJ2-1; the match to TRBD2 covers 13 bases. Germline V gene lookup returns CDR1 MNHEY and CDR2 SMNVEV (reference sequence). The J segment lost 9 bases and the V segment lost 0 bases, leaving 8 bases of the junction unmatched. The CDR3 covers 17 residues. The CDR3 is CASSLSHGTSGVVEQFF. The CDR3, as DNA: TGTGCCAGCAGTTTATCACACGGGACTAGCGGGGTAGTTGAGCAGTTCTTC.

CDR3 residues: CASSLVQGTDTQYF. CDR3 in DNA: TGTGCCAGCAGCTTGGTACAGGGCACAGATACGCAGTATTTT. The rearrangement uses TRBV5-6 and TRBJ2-3; a weak D match, TRBD1 (5 bases). Germline V gene lookup returns CDR1 SGHDT and CDR2 YYEEEE. CDR3 size: 14 residues. V was trimmed by 0 bases and J by 1 base, leaving 6 bases between them. Filled out from reference TRBV5-6 and TRBJ2-3, the complete variable domain reads DAGVTQSPTHLIKTRGQQVTLRCSPKSGHDTVSWYQQALGQGPQFIFQYYEEEERQRGNFPDRFSGHQFPNYSSELNVNALLLGDSALYLCASSLVQGTDTQYFGPGTRLTVL.

The chain uses TRBV9 and TRBJ1-2; 7 nucleotides align to TRBD1. V dropped 0 bases and J dropped 8; count of bases not matched to a gene: 7. The CDR3 extends over 14 amino acids. Germline V gene sequence: CDR1 SGDLS, CDR2 YYNGEE. CDR3: CASSVGTRGGGYTF. Here the CDR3 DNA reads TGTGCCAGCAGCGTAGGGACCCGAGGGGGCGGCTACACCTTC. Together with reference TRBV9 and TRBJ1-2, the CDR3 gives the full variable domain: DSGVTQTPKHLITATGQRVTLRCSPRSGDLSVYWYQQSLDQGLQFLIQYYNGEERAKGNILERFSAQQFPDLHSELNLSSLELGDSALYFCASSVGTRGGGYTFGSGTRLTVV.

The chain recombines TRBV19 with TRBJ1-6, with 11 bases that match TRBD1. The junction had 9 bases not matched to a gene; V was cut back by 10 bases and J by 7 bases. Germline CDR1 and CDR2: LNHDA and SQIVND (reference sequence). This CDR3 has 15 amino acids. The CDR3 DNA sequence: TGTGCCACGACCCGGACAGGGGGCTTCAATTCACCCCTCCACTTT. This encodes CATTRTGGFNSPLHF. The full variable domain, with the rest looked up from reference TRBV19 and TRBJ1-6, is DGGITQSPKYLFRKEGQNVTLSCEQNLNHDAMYWYRQDPGQGLRLIYYSQIVNDFQKGDIAEGYSVSREKKESFPLTVTSAQKNPTAFYLCATTRTGGFNSPLHFGNGTRLTVT.

The chain joins TRBV6-2 or TRBV6-3 to TRBJ1-5; D is perhaps TRBD1 (6 bases). Trimming removed 0 bases from V and 1 base from J, with 16 bases in between. CDR1 MNHEY and CDR2 SVGEGT come from the germline V gene. CDR3 size: 18 residues. The CDR3 region is CASSYSFGGLLSNQPQHF. The CDR3 nucleotides are TGTGCCAGCAGTTACTCTTTCGGGGGGCTTCTCAGCAATCAGCCCCAGCATTTT.

The V and J genes are TRBV6-4 and TRBJ2-7; tentative D call: TRBD1 (6 bases). V lost 7 bases and J 0 bases, leaving 13 bases between the germline ends. There are 14 residues in the CDR3. Germline V gene data show CDR1 as MRHNA and CDR2 as SNTAGT. The CDR3 DNA is TGTGCCAGCACCAGGGGCCTCAGCTCCTACGAGCAGTACTTC. Its translation: CASTRGLSSYEQYF.